This T cell receptor (beta chain) was profiled in a study of regulatory T cells in long-lasting Graves disease (dated by TCRdb to about 2021). At the level of the whole study: Newly diagnosed Graves' disease patients had taken antithyroid drugs for less than 3 months. Patients with persistent Graves' disease were compared with patients with newly diagnosed Graves' disease using TCR sequencing and RNA sequencing of peripheral blood. The study was conducted in China and was registered as a clinical trial. A total of about 35 samples underwent TCR sequencing: about 13 from persistent and roughly 20 from newly diagnosed Graves' disease patients. Paper-wide results and their limitations: Persistent disease showed preferential use of TRBV28, TRBJ1-2 and TRBJ2-5, whereas newly diagnosed disease favored TRBV20-1 and TRBJ2-1. The study examined only peripheral blood because the primary lesion, thyroid tissue, could not be accessed. Sequencing and analysis were limited to the TCR beta chain. The small sample size was acknowledged by the authors as a limitation that may reduce accuracy. Persistent Graves' disease patients showed lower TCR Shannon entropy and fewer highly expanded clones than newly diagnosed patients, suggesting clonal expansion. More public clonotypes were shared among persistent patients (2,741) than among newly diagnosed patients (more than 900).

Library creation used multiplex PCR. Sequenced using an Illumina HiSeq 4000. To build TCR beta libraries, CDR3 regions were amplified by Arm-PCR using iRepertoire HTBI primers. Before sequencing, the PCR products underwent gel purification. From the authors' description of their analysis: A total of 62 TRBV and some 15 TRBJ segments were identified across samples and were used for gene usage analysis of CDR3 amino acid clonotypes. COPE and FqMerger were used to merge filtered high-quality paired reads into contigs. Contigs were aligned with BLAST to IMGT TRBV, TRBD and TRBJ reference genes, and CDR3 was defined per IMGT. Any clonotype with a frequency above 0.1% was classified as a highly expanded clone. Repertoire diversity was measured by Shannon entropy, and V-J evenness by the Gini coefficient. Public clonotypes were defined as clonotypes shared by more than one individual. TCRdb reanalyzed the raw reads on its own, using fastp at Q25 for trimming and MiXCR for clone calling, and kept in-frame beta chains. Rows merge per CDR3 protein into single entries with the most common DNA and genes. The V and J calls reflect TCRdb's pipeline rather than the authors' work. The sample includes 550,000 to 700,000 distinct CDR3 sequences, with about 15% observed a single time. The ten largest clones take up 12% of the sample.

The time point label for this specimen denotes: newly diagnosed GD, antithyroid drugs for less than 3 months. For both TCR sequencing and RNA sequencing, RNA was extracted from PBMCs in TRIzol. The diagnosis of Graves' disease was made according to American Thyroid Association guidelines. Recruitment of patients was carried out at an endocrinology department in Xi'an, China. Each patient gave 8.5 to 9.5 milliliters of peripheral blood, collected in an EDTA anticoagulant tube. Ficoll Paque Plus density gradient separation was used to isolate PBMCs, and no additional T cell sorting was done. An Agilent 2100 Bioanalyzer and agarose gel were used to check RNA quality, while a NanoDrop 2000 measured RNA concentration. CDR3 length: 14 amino acids, cysteine to phenylalanine. Kept here is only the CDR3 DNA, which spans 42 bases and is read in frame from base 1. Trimming at the junction amounts to 11 bases on V and 3 bases on J, and the germline ends lie 20 bases apart. The germline V gene supplies CDR1 SNHLY and CDR2 FYNNEI.

The table lists this clonotype with many counts. The antigen this receptor binds is unknown. No base qualities exist here, and no much larger clone lies one base off it. The same data also went into a second study, on T cells in Graves' hyperthyroidism and ophthalmopathy. The second study reports: Graves' hyperthyroidism was defined as stable when no progression to ophthalmopathy occurred over 18 months of follow-up. Hyperthyroidism patients were aged 18 to 65 years and newly diagnosed, with disease duration of less than 2 months. Patients with uncontrolled infections, other autoimmune diseases, pregnancy or lactation were excluded. Diagnoses relied on clinical symptoms, serum thyroxine and TRAb, thyroid ultrasound and orbital computed tomography. The first round of RT-PCR for the TCR CDR3 was performed with the HTBI primer set and the Qiagen OneStep RT-PCR kit. Most expanded thyroid clonotypes (frequency above 0.001) were also detected in blood, a finding suggesting that blood repertoires may reflect thyroid immune responses. A 13 V-J signature model separated ophthalmopathy from stable hyperthyroidism, with around 88% sensitivity and roughly 82% specificity in cross-validation and 80%/75% in testing. In validation, the model predicted progression to ophthalmopathy a median of about 6.8 months before onset, with 65% to 71% sensitivity and 72.22% specificity. To identify TCR V-J signatures that set the groups apart, the researchers used a discovery cohort of 95 to 100 patients, made up of about 44 with Graves' ophthalmopathy and 57 with stable Graves' hyperthyroidism. Whether ophthalmopathy could be predicted prospectively was tested in an independent validation cohort made up of about 18 hyperthyroidism patients plus 17 patients who later progressed to ophthalmopathy. The approximately 100 discovery patients were divided at random into training and test sets in a 7:3 ratio. Thyroid tissue and blood T-cell repertoires from six Graves' hyperthyroidism patients were also compared in the study. Following sampling, methimazole starting at 30 mg daily was given to hyperthyroidism patients, and high-dose intravenous methylprednisolone was given to ophthalmopathy patients. Libraries were constructed in a second round of multiplex PCR, after which size selection and purification were carried out. The libraries were sequenced on an Illumina HiSeq2000 using paired-end 100 bp reads. SOAPnuke was used to process the raw data, removing reads that contained adapters or uncalled bases, had a mean Phred below 15, or lacked an exact match to the constant primer or identifier. High-quality paired reads were merged using COPE v1.2.5, and each unique nucleotide sequence was defined as a clonotype. MiTCR v1.1 was used to align the clonotypes against IMGT TRBV, TRBD and TRBJ reference segments. Analysis was restricted to V-J combinations with a frequency above 0.0001, which covered 99% to 99.2% of repertoires. The TCS score was defined as F50 (clonal expansion) divided by E x V (chaos), with BLOSUM62-based TCRdist calculated between CDR3 peptides within each V-J. Welch's t-statistics and random forest reduced fewer than 550 V-J features to roughly 13, which were used in a naive Bayes classifier (R e1071). No statistical method was used to set the sample size in advance, and investigators knew the group allocation. The paper reports TCR Vbeta CDR3 sequencing of 130 to 150 peripheral blood samples: 43 ophthalmopathy, some 80 hyperthyroidism and some 17 progressor patients.

The source of this sequence is a man between 18 and 29 years old with Graves disease. Donor details come from another sample of the same person, matched by shared clones. This chain is built from TRBV2 and TRBJ2-7; a tentative D call is TRBD2 (6 bases match). Sequenced material: peripheral blood mononuclear cells (PBMCs), taken at new diagnosis, from a patient treated with antithyroid drugs. The nucleotide sequence is TGTGCCGCAACCGTTGGAGGGTTGCTCTACGAGCAGTACTTC. It translates as CAATVGGLLYEQYF.